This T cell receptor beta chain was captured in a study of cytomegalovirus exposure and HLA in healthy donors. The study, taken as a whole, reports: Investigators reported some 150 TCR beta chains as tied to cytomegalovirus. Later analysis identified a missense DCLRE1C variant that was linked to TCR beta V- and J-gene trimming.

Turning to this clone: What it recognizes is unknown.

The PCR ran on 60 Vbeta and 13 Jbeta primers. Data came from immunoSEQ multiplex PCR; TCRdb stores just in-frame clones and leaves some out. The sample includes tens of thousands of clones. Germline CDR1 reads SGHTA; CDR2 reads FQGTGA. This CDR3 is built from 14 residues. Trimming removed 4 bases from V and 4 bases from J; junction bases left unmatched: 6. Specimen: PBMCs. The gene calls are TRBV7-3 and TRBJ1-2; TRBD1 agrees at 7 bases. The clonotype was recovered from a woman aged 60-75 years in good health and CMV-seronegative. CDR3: CASSSEQGSYGYTF. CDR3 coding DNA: TGTGCCAGCAGCTCGGAACAGGGGTCCTATGGCTACACCTTC.